One and the same sample provided the 10 T cell receptor beta chains below, sequenced in a study of shared clonotypes between healthy human individuals. Terminally differentiated effector memory CD45RA+ cells were left out of the naive CD8 fraction, which was CD45RO-negative and positively selected for CCR7. The repertoire was sequenced with immunoSEQ multiplex PCR; TCRdb's copy has only in-frame clones and lacks some. Of about 2 million clones in the sample, roughly 95% were seen once. Material for sequencing was naive CD8+ T cells sorted from blood. The receptors stem from a man in his late teens or twenties in good health.

J is TRBJ1-3 and V is TRBV10-1; a weak D match, TRBD1 (6 bases). The CDR3 is 13 residues long. Germline CDR1 is WNHNN and CDR2 is SYGVQD (reference sequence). Trimming took off 8 bases at V and 6 bases at J, with 14 bases between the two ends. CDR3 protein: CASQDSGENTIYF. As DNA, the CDR3 is TGCGCCAGCCAGGACAGCGGCGAAAACACCATATATTTT.

This chain uses TRBV27 with TRBJ2-1, with D possibly TRBD2 on 5 matching bases. In germline, CDR1 is MNHEY, CDR2 SMNVEV (reference sequence). V lost 2 bases to trimming and J lost 7 bases, with 12 bases between them. The CDR3 is 14 residues long. In nucleotides, the CDR3 is TGTGCCAGCAGTTTACTCGGGGAAGGGAATGAGCAGTTCTTC. Protein sequence: CASSLLGEGNEQFF.

The CDR3 DNA follows: TGCGCCAGCAGCCAAGACCGACTAGGGGCCACCCAAGAGACCCAGTACTTC. Translating gives CASSQDRLGATQETQYF. This rearrangement joins TRBV4-1 to TRBJ2-5; TRBD2 might be the D (6 bases). The germline gives CDR1 MGHRA, CDR2 YSYEKL. V gave up 0 bases and J gave up 1 base, with 15 bases separating them. The CDR3 length is 17 residues.

This chain connects TRBV5-8 to TRBJ2-5; 13 nucleotides line up with TRBD2. V shed 2 bases and J 7 bases; nucleotides not matched to a gene: 5. This CDR3 spans 15 amino acids. The germline CDR1 and CDR2 sequences are SGHTS and YDEGEE. CDR3 sequence reads: CASSLLAGGTGTQYF. CDR3 DNA sequence: TGTGCCAGCAGCTTACTAGCGGGAGGGACGGGGACCCAGTACTTC.

The chain has TRBV10-3 and TRBJ2-2; no reliable D call. The V end lost 10 bases, the J end lost 6 bases, and 18 bases lay between the germline ends. Germline CDR1 ENHRY, CDR2 SYGVKD. CDR3 length: 14 residues. The CDR3 protein is CATLVELPSGELFF. CDR3 bases: TGTGCCACCCTCGTTGAACTTCCTTCCGGGGAGCTGTTTTTT.

This rearrangement joins TRBV5-5 to TRBJ2-7; D call uncertain. V lost 0 bases to trimming and J lost 2 bases, with 6 bases between them. The germline V gene encodes CDR1 SGHKS and CDR2 YYEKEE (reference sequence). The CDR3 has 13 residues. The CDR3 region has the DNA TGTGCCAGCAGCTTGGCCCCTCCCTACGAGCAGTACTTC. It codes for CASSLAPPYEQYF. The full variable domain, in which reference TRBV5-5 and TRBJ2-7 provide the parts outside the CDR3, is DAGVTQSPTHLIKTRGQQVTLRCSPISGHKSVSWYQQVLGQGPQFIFQYYEKEERGRGNFPDRFSARQFPNYSSELNVNALLLGDSALYLCASSLAPPYEQYFGPGTRLTVT.

Concerning this clone itself: Other DNA sequences in this sample translate to the same CDR3. CDR3 protein: CASSMGSHNEQFF. In nucleotides, the CDR3 is TGTGCCAGTAGTATGGGGAGTCACAATGAGCAGTTCTTC. This chain uses TRBV19 with TRBJ2-1, with D perhaps TRBD2 (5 bases). The germline CDR1 and CDR2 sequences are LNHDA and SQIVND (reference sequence). The germline V and J ends were trimmed by 3 bases and 5 bases, with 8 bases remaining between them. This CDR3 has 13 amino acids.

This clone has just one count. The sample has other DNA sequences that encode this CDR3 too. The chain joins TRBV7-9 to TRBJ2-7, with D unresolved. In germline, CDR1 is SEHNR, CDR2 FQNEAQ (reference sequence). The V and J ends lost 5 bases and 1 base respectively, with 9 bases between them. The CDR3 contains 13 residues. Written as DNA, the CDR3 is TGTGCCAGCAGCCCACCCGGGTCCTACGAGCAGTACTTC. Its translation: CASSPPGSYEQYF.

This sequence joins TRBV9 and TRBJ2-1, with D perhaps matching TRBD2 (6 bases). CDR3 length: 15 residues. CDR1 and CDR2 (germline): SGDLS, YYNGEE. Trimming cost V 1 base and J 5 bases, with 13 bases left between them. The CDR3 region has the DNA TGTGCCAGCAGCGTACCACGGGGCGGGAACAATGAGCAGTTCTTC. Its translation: CASSVPRGGNNEQFF.

The V gene is TRBV28, the J gene TRBJ2-1, with 10 bases fitting TRBD2. CDR1 is MDHEN and CDR2 is SYDVKM in the germline V gene. The CDR3 spans 14 residues. V lost 6 bases and J lost 7; bases outside the gene matches: 6. The CDR3 reads CASRLAGGTNEQFF. The CDR3 DNA follows: TGTGCCAGCAGGTTAGCGGGGGGCACTAATGAGCAGTTCTTC.